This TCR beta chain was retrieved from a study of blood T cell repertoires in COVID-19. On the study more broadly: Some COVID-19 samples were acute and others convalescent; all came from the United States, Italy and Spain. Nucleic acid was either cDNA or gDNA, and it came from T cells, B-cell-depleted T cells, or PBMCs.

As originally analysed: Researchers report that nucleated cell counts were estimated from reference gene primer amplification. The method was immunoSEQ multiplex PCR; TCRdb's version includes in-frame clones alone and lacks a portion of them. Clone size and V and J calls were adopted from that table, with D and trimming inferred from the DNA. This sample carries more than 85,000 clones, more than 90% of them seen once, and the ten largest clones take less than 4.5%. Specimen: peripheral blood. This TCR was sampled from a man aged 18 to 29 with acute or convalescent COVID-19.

CDR3 DNA: TGTGCCAGCAGCCAAAACCGAGGACAGAAAGAAGAGACCCAGTACTTC. Its translation is CASSQNRGQKEETQYF. V and J are TRBV27 and TRBJ2-5; TRBD1 is a possible D gene (6 bases). The CDR3 is 16 residues long. Trimming cost V 6 bases and J 3 bases, with 20 bases left between them. Per the germline V gene, CDR1 is MNHEY and CDR2 is SMNVEV (reference sequence).